Sequencing of this TCR beta chain was carried out in a study of shared clonotypes between healthy human individuals. Positive CCR7 selection of CD45RO-negative cells yielded the naive CD8 cells, and terminally differentiated effector memory CD45RA+ cells were excluded. TCRdb keeps only in-frame clones here, not all; method: immunoSEQ multiplex PCR. The sample has more than 2 million clones; roughly 95% are singletons. Trimming at V came to 7 bases and at J to 5 bases, leaving 7 bases not matched to a gene. The CDR3 is made up of 14 amino acids. Germline CDR1 SGHDT, CDR2 YYEEEE. The receptor was derived from a man aged 18 to 30 in good health. Some clones in this sample may be carry-over from other donors' samples. Input material: naive CD8+ T cells from PBMCs. This rearrangement joins TRBV5-6 to TRBJ2-1, with TRBD2 matching over 9 bases. Here the CDR3 DNA reads TGTGCCAGCCTTTATAGCGGGAGTCACAATGAGCAGTTCTTC. Its translation is CASLYSGSHNEQFF.